Given below is one T cell receptor (beta chain) in context. The length of the CDR3 is 12 residues. Trimming took off 5 bases at V and 4 bases at J, with 6 bases between the two ends. Authors' analysis steps: Reference gene primer amplification yielded estimated nucleated cell counts. Some clones are missing from TCRdb's copy, which holds only in-frame ones; the method was immunoSEQ multiplex PCR. The D gene and trimming were derived from the DNA, and the V and J assignments and clone size from that table. The profile covers a few hundred thousand clones, with about 85% appearing a single time and about 1% taken by the ten largest. The source of the sample is a study of blood T cell repertoires in COVID-19. On the study more broadly: The United States, Italy and Spain supplied acute and convalescent COVID-19 samples. T cells, B-cell-depleted T cells, or PBMCs provided the cDNA or gDNA that served as material.

The sequence derives from a middle-aged man with acute or convalescent COVID-19. The rearrangement uses TRBV12-3 or TRBV12-4 and TRBJ2-1; a possible D gene is TRBD1 (6 bases). Sequencing was done on a sample of peripheral blood. The CDR3 region has the DNA TGTGCCAGCAGTAGGGGGTACAATGAGCAGTTCTTC. It translates to CASSRGYNEQFF.